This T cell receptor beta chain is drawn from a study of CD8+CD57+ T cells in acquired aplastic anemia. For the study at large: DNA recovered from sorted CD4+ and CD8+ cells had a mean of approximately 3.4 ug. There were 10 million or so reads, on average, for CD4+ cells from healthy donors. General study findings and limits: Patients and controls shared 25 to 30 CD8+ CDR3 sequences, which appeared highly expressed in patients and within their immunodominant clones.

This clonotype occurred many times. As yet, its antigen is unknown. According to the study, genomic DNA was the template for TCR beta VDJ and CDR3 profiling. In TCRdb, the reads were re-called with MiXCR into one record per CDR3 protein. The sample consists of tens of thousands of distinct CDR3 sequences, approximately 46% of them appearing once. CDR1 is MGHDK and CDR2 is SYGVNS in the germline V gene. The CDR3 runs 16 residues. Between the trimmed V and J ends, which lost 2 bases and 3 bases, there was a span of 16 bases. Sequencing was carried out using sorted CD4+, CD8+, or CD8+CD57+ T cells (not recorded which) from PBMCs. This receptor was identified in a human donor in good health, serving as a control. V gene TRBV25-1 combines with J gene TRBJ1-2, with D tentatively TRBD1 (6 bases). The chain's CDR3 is CASSENWGHGDYGYTF. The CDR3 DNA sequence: TGTGCCAGCAGTGAAAACTGGGGACACGGGGACTATGGCTACACCTTC.